This T cell receptor (beta chain) was captured by sequencing in a study of control samples from healthy donors and cancer patients. CDR1 and CDR2 (germline): MNHEY, SVGAGI. This CDR3 comprises 15 residues. Trimming took off 0 bases at V and 3 bases at J, with 9 bases between the two ends. Only in-frame clones appear in the TCRdb table, and some are missing; sequencing was by immunoSEQ multiplex PCR. Here the sample spans 95,000 to 150,000 clones, 85% to 95% being singletons. The TCR originated in an elderly man with head and neck cancer. The chain joins TRBV6-5 to TRBJ2-1; no reliable D call. The sample comprised PBMCs. The CDR3 protein is CASSYSSEYYNEQFF. DNA of the CDR3: TGTGCCAGCAGTTACTCCAGTGAATACTACAATGAGCAGTTCTTC.